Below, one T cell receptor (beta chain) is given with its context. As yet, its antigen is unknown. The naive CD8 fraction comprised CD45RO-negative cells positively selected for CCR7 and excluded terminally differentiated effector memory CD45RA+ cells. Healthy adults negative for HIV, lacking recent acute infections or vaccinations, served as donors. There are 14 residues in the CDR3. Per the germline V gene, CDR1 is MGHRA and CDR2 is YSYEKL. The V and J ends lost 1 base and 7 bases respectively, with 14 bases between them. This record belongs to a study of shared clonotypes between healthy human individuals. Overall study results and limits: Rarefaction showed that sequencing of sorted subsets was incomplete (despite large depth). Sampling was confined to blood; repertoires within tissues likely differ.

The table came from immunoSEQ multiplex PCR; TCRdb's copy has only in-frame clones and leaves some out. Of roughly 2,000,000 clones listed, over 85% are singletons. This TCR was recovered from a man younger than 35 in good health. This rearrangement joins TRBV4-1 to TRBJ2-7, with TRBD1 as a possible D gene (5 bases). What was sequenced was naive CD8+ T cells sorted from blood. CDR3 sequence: CASSQAAGIKEQYF. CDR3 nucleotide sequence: TGCGCCAGCAGCCAAGCTGCAGGGATTAAAGAGCAGTACTTC.